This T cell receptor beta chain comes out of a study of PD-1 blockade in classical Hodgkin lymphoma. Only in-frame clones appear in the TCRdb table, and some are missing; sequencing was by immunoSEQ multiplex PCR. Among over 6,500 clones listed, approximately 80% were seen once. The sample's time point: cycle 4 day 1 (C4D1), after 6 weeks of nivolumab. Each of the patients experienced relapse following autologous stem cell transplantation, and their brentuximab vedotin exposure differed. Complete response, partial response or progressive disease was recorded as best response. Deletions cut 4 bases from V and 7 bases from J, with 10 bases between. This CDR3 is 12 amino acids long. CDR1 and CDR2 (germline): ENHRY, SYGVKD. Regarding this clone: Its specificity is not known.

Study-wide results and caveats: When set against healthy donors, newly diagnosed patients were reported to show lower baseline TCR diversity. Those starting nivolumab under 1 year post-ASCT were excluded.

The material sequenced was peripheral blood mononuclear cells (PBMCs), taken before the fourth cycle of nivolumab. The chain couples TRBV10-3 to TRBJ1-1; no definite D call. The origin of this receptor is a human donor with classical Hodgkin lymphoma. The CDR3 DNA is TGTGCCATCAGTGGGACGGGGAGTGAAGCTTTCTTT. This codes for CAISGTGSEAFF.